These 21 T cell receptor beta chains were all obtained from the same sample, sequenced in a study of blood T cells in healthy people across ages. With a J-beta primer mix and a sample-barcoded 5' primer, a second PCR ran roughly 6 to 11 cycles. TCRdb re-called the 5' RACE reads through MiXCR, storing one row per CDR3 protein. Of over 1,500,000 distinct CDR3 sequences listed, about 39% are singletons. Sequencing was done on a sample of blood. These receptors all stem from a human donor in good health.

This clonotype was seen more than once but under ten times. The J gene is TRBJ2-1, the V gene TRBV12-3 or TRBV12-4; perhaps D is TRBD1 or TRBD2 (6 bases each). V shed 3 bases and J shed 4 bases, with 16 bases lying between them. This CDR3 has 16 residues. Written as DNA, the CDR3 is TGTGCCAGCAGTTTCCGAGGGGGGTTAGGGTACAATGAGCAGTTCTTC. Its protein product is CASSFRGGLGYNEQFF.

In DNA form, the CDR3 reads TGCAGTGCTAATGACAGGGGGTACGGTGAGACCCAGTACTTC. Translation: CSANDRGYGETQYF. The rearrangement joins TRBV20-1 to TRBJ2-5, with 9 bases that match TRBD1. Germline CDR1 reads DFQATT; CDR2 reads SNEGSKA (reference sequence). This CDR3 has 14 amino acids. The trim removed 4 bases at V and 5 bases at J, leaving 8 bases unmatched.

The V call is TRBV28, the J call TRBJ2-7; D may be TRBD2 (6 bases). V lost 3 bases and J 9 bases, leaving 18 bases between the germline ends. The CDR3 is 14 residues long. Germline CDR1 is MDHEN and CDR2 is SYDVKM. CDR3 amino acids: CASSFWVTEGWQYF. CDR3 nucleotides: TGTGCCAGCAGTTTTTGGGTTACGGAGGGTTGGCAGTACTTC.

V is TRBV4-2 and J is TRBJ1-2; 7 bases align to TRBD1. The CDR3 has 14 residues. Germline V gives CDR1 LGHNA, CDR2 YNFKEQ. Unmatched junction bases numbered 4, after V lost 6 bases and J lost 0 bases. The CDR3 loop reads CASRRGTANYGYTF. CDR3 nucleotide sequence: TGTGCCAGCAGACGCGGGACAGCTAACTATGGCTACACCTTC.

In the case of this clonotype: One junction end does not reproduce the germline sequence, and a read error may be involved. The chain combines TRBV5-1 with TRBJ2-5, with a possible D match to TRBD2 (6 bases). The end of the DNA fits TRBJ2-7 better, so the J call may be wrong. The CDR3 has 15 residues. Germline lookup yields CDR1 SGHRS and CDR2 YFSETQ. This chain's CDR3 is CAGSLETGVWYEQYF. The CDR3 nucleotides are TGCGCCGGCAGCTTGGAGACGGGAGTTTGGTACGAGCAGTACTTC.

A note on this clonotype: At one end the junction does not follow the germline gene, possibly because of a read error. The V gene is TRBV7-8, the J gene TRBJ1-5; tentatively, D is TRBD1 (5 bases). In germline, CDR1 is SGHVS, CDR2 FQNEAQ. The CDR3 runs 16 residues. In nucleotides, the CDR3 is TGTGCCTGCAGCCTCCGACGGGGGATCAGCAATCAGCCCCAGCATTTT. Amino acid sequence: CACSLRRGISNQPQHF. Looking up the rest from reference TRBV7-8 and TRBJ1-5 gives the full variable domain: GAGVSQSPRYKVAKRGQDVALRCDPISGHVSLFWYQQALGQGPEFLTYFQNEAQLDKSGLPSDRFFAERPEGSVSTLKIQRTQQEDSAVYLCACSLRRGISNQPQHFGDGTRLSIL.

V and J are TRBV7-9 and TRBJ1-1; D gene unclear. Germline values: CDR1 SEHNR, CDR2 FQNEAQ (reference sequence). Trimming left V 5 bases short and J 3 bases short, with 13 bases between. The CDR3 contains 14 residues. The CDR3 DNA follows: TGTGCCAGCAGCCAACCGCACCCAGACACTGAAGCTTTCTTT. It codes for CASSQPHPDTEAFF.

On this clonotype itself: A much larger clone differs by one base, so this may be a read error. The CDR3 here is CASSGSTSGYNEQFF. The CDR3 DNA sequence: TGTGCCAGCAGTGGCTCGACTAGCGGGTACAATGAGCAGTTCTTC. The V gene is TRBV6-4, the J gene TRBJ2-1; TRBD2 matches 10 bases. V trimming: 4 bases; J trimming: 4 bases; junction bases outside the gene matches: 4. The CDR3 runs to 15 residues. CDR1 MRHNA and CDR2 SNTAGT come from the germline V gene.

In its sample, this clonotype was seen a few times. J is TRBJ1-6 and V is TRBV5-1, with a weak D call TRBD1 (5 bases). Germline V gene data show CDR1 as SGHRS and CDR2 as YFSETQ. Trimming stripped 4 bases from V and 5 bases from J, with 16 bases between. CDR3 length: 16 amino acids. CDR3 in DNA: TGCGCCAGCAGCGCAGACCTAGACAGACATAATTCACCCCTCCACTTT. Its translation: CASSADLDRHNSPLHF. The variable domain in full, with the rest retrieved from reference TRBV5-1 and TRBJ1-6, is KAGVTQTPRYLIKTRGQQVTLSCSPISGHRSVSWYQQTPGQGLQFLFEYFSETQRNKGNFPGRFSGRQFSNSRSEMNVSTLELGDSALYLCASSADLDRHNSPLHFGNGTRLTVT.

The chain uses TRBV5-1 and TRBJ2-5, with 9 positions matching TRBD1. The tail of the sequence fits TRBJ2-7 better, so the J call may be wrong. CDR3 size: 16 residues. Per the germline V gene, CDR1 is SGHRS and CDR2 is YFSETQ. The CDR3 reads CASSLATGTGLSEQYF. CDR3 sequence (DNA): TGCGCCAGCAGCTTGGCCACGGGGACAGGGCTCAGCGAGCAGTACTTC.

V gene TRBV6-2 or TRBV6-3 combines with J gene TRBJ1-2; D call uncertain. Germline loops: CDR1 MNHEY, CDR2 SVGEGT. V dropped 2 bases and J dropped 4 bases, with 14 bases sitting between them. This CDR3 contains 15 residues. CDR3 in amino acids: CASSYQSGQIYGYTF. CDR3 coding DNA: TGTGCCAGCAGTTACCAATCCGGGCAGATCTATGGCTACACCTTC.

The chain carries TRBV18 and TRBJ2-5, with a weak D call TRBD2 (5 bases). This CDR3 region has 15 residues. Germline values: CDR1 KGHSH, CDR2 LQKENI. Trimming removed 6 bases at V and 2 bases at J, with 16 bases between. The CDR3 reads CASSQNSGEQETQYF. The CDR3 DNA sequence: TGTGCCAGCTCCCAAAATTCCGGGGAACAAGAGACCCAGTACTTC.

In this sample, this clonotype turned up a few times. The chain links TRBV5-1 to TRBJ2-1; perhaps TRBD1 as D (5 bases). The germline V and J ends were trimmed by 4 bases and 7 bases, with 12 bases remaining between them. Germline V gene sequence: CDR1 SGHRS, CDR2 YFSETQ. The CDR3 has 13 amino acids. As DNA, the CDR3 is TGCGCCAGCAGCCCGGACGGACAAAATGAGCAGTTCTTC. It yields the protein CASSPDGQNEQFF. The whole variable domain, remainder taken from reference TRBV5-1 and TRBJ2-1, is KAGVTQTPRYLIKTRGQQVTLSCSPISGHRSVSWYQQTPGQGLQFLFEYFSETQRNKGNFPGRFSGRQFSNSRSEMNVSTLELGDSALYLCASSPDGQNEQFFGPGTRLTVL.

The chain couples TRBV4-3 to TRBJ2-3; 10 nucleotides line up with TRBD2. The CDR3 consists of 16 residues. V shed 0 bases and J 5 bases; nucleotides not matched to a gene: 5. In germline, CDR1 is LGHNA, CDR2 YSLEER. The CDR3 DNA reads TGCGCCAGCAGCCAAGAAAGCGGGGGGGCCGTAGATACGCAGTATTTT. Translated: CASSQESGGAVDTQYF.

This clonotype appeared a few times. The rearrangement uses TRBV30 and TRBJ2-3, with 7 bases lining up with TRBD2. The germline gives CDR1 GTSNPN, CDR2 SVGIG (reference sequence). CDR3 length: 18 residues. Losses at the gene ends were 0 bases for V and 3 bases for J; bases not matched to a gene: 15. CDR3 sequence reads: CAWSVHGFVAGRTDTQYF. CDR3 in DNA: TGTGCCTGGAGTGTACATGGCTTTGTAGCGGGCCGAACAGATACGCAGTATTTT.

This chain links TRBV27 with TRBJ2-6; D uncertain. CDR1 is MNHEY and CDR2 is SMNVEV in the germline V gene (reference sequence). The CDR3 is 17 residues long. The ends were cut back, 1 base at V and 2 bases at J, with 12 bases in the middle. The CDR3 bases are TGTGCCAGCAGTTTATATCAAGTCACCGCTGGGGCCAACGTCCTGACTTTC. Translating gives CASSLYQVTAGANVLTF. Based on the CDR3 plus reference TRBV27 and TRBJ2-6, the full variable domain is EAQVTQNPRYLITVTGKKLTVTCSQNMNHEYMSWYRQDPGLGLRQIYYSMNVEVTDKGDVPEGYKVSRKEKRNFPLILESPSPNQTSLYFCASSLYQVTAGANVLTFGAGSRLTVL.

DNA of the CDR3: TGTGCCAGCAGTGCTGAGGGGGCCTTGGAGCAGTACTTC. As protein: CASSAEGALEQYF. The rearrangement joins TRBV2 to TRBJ2-7; 7 positions match TRBD1. CDR3 size: 13 residues. The junction had 7 bases not matched to a gene; V was cut back by 4 bases and J by 7 bases. The germline gives CDR1 SNHLY, CDR2 FYNNEI.

The chain carries TRBV4-3 and TRBJ1-1, with D perhaps matching TRBD1 (5 bases). The CDR3 is 15 residues long. CDR1 and CDR2 from the germline V gene are LGHNA and YSLEER. V was cut by 4 bases and J by 2 bases, with 14 bases left in between. The CDR3 bases are TGCGCCAGCAGCCTCCTAACGGGGACCAACACTGAAGCTTTCTTT. Translated: CASSLLTGTNTEAFF.

The V call is TRBV12-3 or TRBV12-4, the J call TRBJ2-6; D may correspond to TRBD1 or TRBD2 (5 bases each). CDR3 length: 16 amino acids. V was pared by 9 bases and J by 0 bases, with 15 bases between. CDR3 coding DNA: TGTGCCAGTGGACCGGGACGTAACTCTGGGGCCAACGTCCTGACTTTC. Protein product: CASGPGRNSGANVLTF.

In regard to this clonotype: The junction does not match germline at one end; this may be a read error. J is TRBJ2-3 and V is TRBV11-2, with D uncertain. Germline CDR1 SGHAT, CDR2 FQNNGV. The CDR3 length is 16 residues. The CDR3 region is CASSVLLSVSIDTQYF. In DNA, the CDR3 is TGTGCCAGCAGCGTCTTGCTTAGTGTAAGCATAGATACGCAGTATTTT.

The CDR3 region is CASSSFGTGLAVYEQYF. The CDR3 DNA is TGTGCCAGCAGTTCCTTCGGTACGGGACTAGCGGTCTACGAGCAGTACTTC. This chain connects TRBV6-6 to TRBJ2-7, with 11 bases lining up with TRBD2. Germline-derived CDR1 and CDR2 are MNHNY and SVGAGI (reference sequence). The ends lost 4 bases at V and 3 bases at J; junction bases unmatched: 11. This CDR3 has 17 residues.